This is a list of T cell receptor beta chains from one sample in a study of OX40 agonist ivuxolimab in advanced cancers. Assay used: immunoSEQ multiplex PCR; TCRdb lists only in-frame clones, some missing. The sample lists tens of thousands of clones; about nine tenths were seen once. This specimen consisted of CD4+ or CD8+ T cells sorted from blood, obtained in a trial of the OX40 agonist ivuxolimab. All receptors come from an adult with an advanced solid tumor such as melanoma, head and neck, liver or kidney cancer. CDR3s include the opening cysteine and the closing phenylalanine or tryptophan. The order of the fields is J gene, V gene, D gene, clone size, CDR3 protein. D genes are given only for firm matches. Clone sizes are given selectively: once, few, many, or a class where the clone is expanded.

TRBJ2-1 | TRBV7-3 | - | - | CASSWAQGSGEQFF
TRBJ1-2 | TRBV9 | - | - | CASRNDRSLGYTF
TRBJ2-4 | TRBV15 | - | - | CATRMDRIAKNIQYF
TRBJ2-2 | TRBV28 | - | - | CASSLLRVTGELFF
TRBJ2-2 | TRBV6-6 | - | once | CASRGGRAVHTGELFF
TRBJ1-1 | TRBV5-4 | - | - | CASSLGRNTEAFF
TRBJ1-6 | TRBV9 | TRBD1 | - | CASSEGQVSPLHF
TRBJ2-2 | TRBV19 | TRBD1 | - | CASSIPGTGDKGGELFF
TRBJ1-6 | TRBV19 | - | - | CASSIGRWNVGSPLHF
TRBJ2-4 | TRBV5-1 | TRBD1 | - | CASSGGTGILAKNIQYF
TRBJ2-3 | TRBV7-8 | TRBD2 | - | CASSLTSGRRSDTQYF
TRBJ2-2 | TRBV18 | - | - | CASSPRATANTGELFF
TRBJ2-2 | TRBV27 | - | - | CASSLSTLGELFF
TRBJ1-5 | TRBV19 | TRBD1 | - | CASSLGQFNQPQHF
TRBJ1-2 | TRBV27 | TRBD1 | - | CASSPGQVSYGYTF
TRBJ2-1 | TRBV5-4 | TRBD2 | - | CASSPGLVGRIYNEQFF
TRBJ2-3 | TRBV5-1 | - | - | CASSFVGPGSTDTQYF
TRBJ2-4 | TRBV19 | - | - | CASSSLRVAKNIQYF
TRBJ2-7 | TRBV5-1 | - | - | CASSLGSSYEQYF